One sample yielded the 24 T cell receptor beta chains listed below, sequenced in a study of cytomegalovirus exposure and HLA in healthy donors. Primers included in the PCR were 60 Vbeta and 13 Jbeta primers. Produced via immunoSEQ multiplex PCR; TCRdb's table is partial and in-frame only. The repertoire holds 100,000 to 150,000 clones, with around 71% as singletons. Specimen: PBMCs. These receptors originate from a woman between 55 and 75 years old in good health and CMV-seropositive.

This chain joins TRBV5-1 and TRBJ2-1, with D possibly TRBD1 on 6 matching bases. Trimming shortened V by 0 bases and J by 2 bases, and 6 bases separated the two germline ends. The CDR3 extends over 14 amino acids. Germline CDR1 is SGHRS and CDR2 is YFSETQ. Written as DNA, the CDR3 is TGCGCCAGCAGCTTGGGGGGGCCCTACAATGAGCAGTTCTTC. Protein product: CASSLGGPYNEQFF.

The chain has TRBV10-1 and TRBJ2-7; 7 nucleotides agree with TRBD2. With 11 bases clipped from V and 1 base from J, the junction kept 14 bases outside the gene matches. The CDR3 totals 15 residues. Germline CDR1 reads WNHNN; CDR2 reads SYGVQD (reference sequence). CDR3 in amino acids: CAVPAGRVYSYEQYF. CDR3 DNA: TGCGCCGTCCCCGCGGGGAGGGTTTATTCCTACGAGCAGTACTTC.

This clone has only a few counts. The chain couples TRBV7-6 to TRBJ2-7; 7 bases fit TRBD2. After removal of 8 bases from V and 0 bases from J, the junction contained 7 bases not matched to a gene. Germline V lookup: CDR1 SGHVS, CDR2 FNYEAQ. The CDR3 contains 14 residues. The CDR3 region has the DNA TGTGCCAGCCGCCCTAGCGGACTCTCCTACGAGCAGTACTTC. Its protein product is CASRPSGLSYEQYF. Supplemented by reference TRBV7-6 and TRBJ2-7, the full variable domain reads GAGVSQSPRYKVTKRGQDVALRCDPISGHVSLYWYRQALGQGPEFLTYFNYEAQQDKSGLPNDRFSAERPEGSISTLTIQRTEQRDSAMYRCASRPSGLSYEQYFGPGTRLTVT.

This chain links TRBV4-2 with TRBJ1-1; D is possibly TRBD1 (6 bases). This CDR3 has 13 amino acids. Trimming removed 4 bases at V and 6 bases at J, with 12 bases between. Looked up from germline, CDR1 is LGHNA and CDR2 is YNFKEQ. This chain's CDR3 is CASSLRQEPEAFF. CDR3 coding DNA: TGTGCCAGCAGCCTTCGACAGGAACCTGAAGCTTTCTTT.

The J gene is TRBJ1-1, the V gene TRBV6-5; possibly TRBD1 for D (6 bases). The CDR3 has 14 amino acids. Trimming stripped 8 bases from V and 1 base from J, with 14 bases between. The V gene's germline CDR1 is MNHEY and CDR2 SVGAGI. CDR3 bases: TGTGCCAGCTGTGGGGGGGCTCCGAACACTGAAGCTTTCTTT. Translation: CASCGGAPNTEAFF.

CDR3 sequence: CASSFDDRNTEAFF. In nucleotides, the CDR3 is TGTGCCAGCAGCTTCGATGACAGGAACACTGAAGCTTTCTTT. This chain joins TRBV6-6 and TRBJ1-1, with TRBD1 as a possible D gene (5 bases). Trimming shortened V by 6 bases and J by 1 base, and 12 bases separated the two germline ends. The CDR3 consists of 14 residues. Germline V lookup: CDR1 MNHNY, CDR2 SVGAGI (reference sequence).

The V and J genes are TRBV7-2 and TRBJ1-1, with a weak D call TRBD1 (6 bases). Per germline, CDR1 SGHTA and CDR2 FQGNSA. V was cut by 0 bases and J by 1 base, with 9 bases left in between. The CDR3 contains 15 residues. The CDR3 DNA reads TGTGCCAGCAGCTTAGCTGGGACAACGAACACTGAAGCTTTCTTT. It translates to CASSLAGTTNTEAFF.

The chain employs TRBV29-1 and TRBJ1-5, with a tentative D call TRBD1 (6 bases). The CDR3 contains 12 residues. CDR1 and CDR2 from the germline V gene are SQVTM and ANQGSEA. V was shortened by 4 bases and J by 4 bases, with 8 bases between the two germline ends. This CDR3 is CSVADSNQPQHF. CDR3 nucleotides: TGCAGCGTTGCGGACAGTAATCAGCCCCAGCATTTT.

The rearrangement uses TRBV7-9 and TRBJ1-5, with D uncertain. The CDR3 has 13 residues. CDR1 and CDR2 (germline): SEHNR, FQNEAQ (reference sequence). V dropped 4 bases and J dropped 8 bases, with 12 bases sitting between them. The CDR3 DNA sequence: TGTGCCAGCAGCTCACGCGGGCAGGAGCCCCAGCATTTT. It is translated as CASSSRGQEPQHF.

This clone has a handful of counts. The gene calls are TRBV6-5 and TRBJ1-2; 8 bases are shared with TRBD1. Per germline, CDR1 MNHEY and CDR2 SVGAGI. Trimming took 6 bases from V and 4 from J; bases not matched to a gene: 10. The CDR3 length is 15 residues. This CDR3 is CASSQQGGIGYGYTF. Written as DNA, the CDR3 is TGTGCCAGCAGCCAACAGGGGGGCATCGGCTATGGCTACACCTTC.

The chain recombines TRBV11-3 with TRBJ2-3; TRBD1 aligns across 9 bases. This CDR3 contains 14 residues. V lost 5 bases to trimming and J lost 4 bases; unmatched junction nucleotides: 4. Per germline, CDR1 SGHNT and CDR2 YENEEA. The CDR3 nucleotides read TGTGCCAGCAGCCCGGGACAGGGCGCAGATACGCAGTATTTT. Translating it yields CASSPGQGADTQYF. The entire variable domain, with the rest obtained from reference TRBV11-3 and TRBJ2-3, is as follows: EAGVVQSPRYKIIEKKQPVAFWCNPISGHNTLYWYLQNLGQGPELLIRYENEEAVDDSQLPKDRFSAERLKGVDSTLKIQPAELGDSAVYLCASSPGQGADTQYFGPGTRLTVL.

Only a few counts were recorded for this clone. V and J are TRBV10-1 and TRBJ1-6, with D uncertain. Per the germline V gene, CDR1 is WNHNN and CDR2 is SYGVQD (reference sequence). Deletions cut 6 bases from V and 8 bases from J, with 8 bases between. The CDR3 extends over 12 amino acids. For the CDR3, the DNA is TGCGCCAGCAGCGGAGAGGATTCACCCCTCCACTTT. Translation: CASSGEDSPLHF.

In its sample, this clone was seen once. The chain links TRBV7-9 to TRBJ1-1; D is undetermined. The V end was cut by 5 bases, the J end by 4 bases, with 5 bases between. The CDR3 extends over 11 amino acids. Germline V gives CDR1 SEHNR, CDR2 FQNEAQ (reference sequence). In nucleotides, the CDR3 is TGTGCCAGCAGCATCCTCACTGAAGCTTTCTTT. Its translation: CASSILTEAFF.

The CDR3 nucleotides read TGCGCCAGCAGCGACTCGGACAGGGCTGGCTACACCTTC. Its protein is CASSDSDRAGYTF. V usage is TRBV10-2 and J usage is TRBJ1-2; 8 bases are a match to TRBD1. J lost 7 bases, V lost 6 bases, and 7 bases had no gene match. Germline values: CDR1 WSHSY, CDR2 SAAADI. This CDR3 region has 13 residues.

This rearrangement joins TRBV5-4 to TRBJ1-2, with 10 bases identical to TRBD1. J lost 2 bases, V lost 4 bases, and 2 bases had no gene match. Germline V gives CDR1 SGHNT, CDR2 YYREEE (reference sequence). The CDR3 covers 14 residues. The CDR3 reads CASSLGQGNYGYTF. Here the CDR3 DNA reads TGTGCCAGCAGCCTGGGACAGGGGAACTATGGCTACACCTTC.

In regard to this clone: A junction end diverges from the germline sequence, so it may reflect a read error. The J gene is TRBJ2-3, the V gene TRBV7-7, with TRBD2 as a possible D gene (5 bases). Germline V lookup: CDR1 SSHAT, CDR2 FNYEAQ (reference sequence). The CDR3 loop spans 15 amino acids. Written as DNA, the CDR3 is TGTGCTAGCAGCTTAACACGGACTAGCACAGATACGCAGTATTTT. It codes for CASSLTRTSTDTQYF.

This chain connects TRBV9 to TRBJ1-2; D might be TRBD1 (6 bases). The V and J ends lost 0 bases and 5 bases respectively, with 17 bases between them. The CDR3 is 16 amino acids. Germline V lookup: CDR1 SGDLS, CDR2 YYNGEE. DNA of the CDR3: TGTGCCAGCAGCGTAGAAGACAGGACCCACCCGTATGGCTACACCTTC. Protein sequence: CASSVEDRTHPYGYTF.

The chain couples TRBV5-6 to TRBJ2-7, with TRBD2 identical over 13 bases. CDR3 length equals 13 residues. J gave up 7 bases and V 4 bases, and 2 bases lay outside the gene matches. Germline V gene lookup returns CDR1 SGHDT and CDR2 YYEEEE. This CDR3 reads CASSVTSGREQYF. CDR3 nucleotide sequence: TGTGCCAGCAGCGTGACTAGCGGGAGGGAGCAGTACTTC.

The chain recombines TRBV19 with TRBJ1-2; TRBD1 might be the D (6 bases). V was clipped by 3 bases and J by 2 bases, with 13 bases between them. This CDR3 spans 15 amino acids. Germline CDR1 is LNHDA and CDR2 is SQIVND (reference sequence). The CDR3 DNA is TGTGCCAGTAGTATCGCGGACAGCGTCAACTATGGCTACACCTTC. Protein: CASSIADSVNYGYTF. Looking up the rest from reference TRBV19 and TRBJ1-2 gives the full variable domain: DGGITQSPKYLFRKEGQNVTLSCEQNLNHDAMYWYRQDPGQGLRLIYYSQIVNDFQKGDIAEGYSVSREKKESFPLTVTSAQKNPTAFYLCASSIADSVNYGYTFGSGTRLTVV.

V and J are TRBV2 and TRBJ2-5, with 9 positions matching TRBD2. CDR3 length: 16 amino acids. Germline CDR1 and CDR2: SNHLY and FYNNEI. The V segment lost 8 bases and the J segment 5 bases; nucleotides outside the gene matches: 15. CDR3 amino acids: CASEIYPGLAGETQYF. The DNA for the CDR3 is TGTGCCAGCGAAATCTACCCGGGACTAGCAGGGGAGACCCAGTACTTC.

In this sample, this clone turned up a few times. J is TRBJ2-1 and V is TRBV7-9; TRBD2 matches 8 bases. The length of the CDR3 is 14 residues. The V segment lost 5 bases and the J segment 9 bases; nucleotides outside the gene matches: 9. In germline, CDR1 is SEHNR, CDR2 FQNEAQ (reference sequence). As DNA, the CDR3 is TGTGCCAGCAGCCCAACAGGGACTAGTAGTGAGCAGTTCTTC. Amino acids: CASSPTGTSSEQFF.

The chain employs TRBV7-9 and TRBJ2-3, with TRBD1 as a possible D gene (6 bases). Trimming took 5 bases from V and 0 from J, leaving 12 bases between them. Per the germline V gene, CDR1 is SEHNR and CDR2 is FQNEAQ (reference sequence). This CDR3 comprises 15 residues. CDR3 loop: CASSPWTASTDTQYF. Written as DNA, the CDR3 is TGTGCCAGCAGCCCTTGGACAGCTAGCACAGATACGCAGTATTTT.

J is TRBJ1-4 and V is TRBV27, with TRBD1 matching 10 bases. The CDR3 has 16 residues. V gave up 5 bases and J gave up 0 bases; unmatched junction bases: 3. The germline CDR1 and CDR2 sequences are MNHEY and SMNVEV (reference sequence). CDR3 sequence reads: CASSPGTGATNEKLFF. DNA for the CDR3: TGTGCCAGCAGTCCGGGGACAGGGGCAACTAATGAAAAACTGTTTTTT.

This clone was seen only a few times. The chain employs TRBV7-6 and TRBJ1-1; TRBD1 is a possible D gene (6 bases). The CDR3 length is 14 residues. Germline V lookup: CDR1 SGHVS, CDR2 FNYEAQ. The V gene lost 5 bases and the J gene lost 5 bases, with 15 bases spanning the gap. CDR3 region: CASSPTWGTTEAFF. CDR3 nucleotides: TGTGCCAGCAGCCCGACCTGGGGGACAACTGAAGCTTTCTTT.